This entry describes one T cell receptor beta chain. Antigen specificity is unknown. This specimen comes from a study of cytomegalovirus exposure and HLA in healthy donors. The study, taken as a whole, reports: Most TCR sequences were seen very rarely across donors, but some public TCRs occurred in many. Reports state that TCR beta sequences accurately predicted most subjects' HLA-A and HLA-B alleles. With later analysis, a missense DCLRE1C variant became linked to TCR beta V- and J-gene trimming.

The primer mix had 60 Vbeta and 13 Jbeta primers. Sequencing was performed with immunoSEQ multiplex PCR; in TCRdb, only in-frame clones are kept and a portion is missing. Of 130,000 or so clones detected, roughly 88% appear once; the ten largest clones hold 2.5% to 3%. The CDR3 spans 13 residues. CDR1 is MNHEY, CDR2 SVGAGI, per germline. Trimming stripped 6 bases from V and 1 base from J, with 9 bases between. The chain uses TRBV6-5 and TRBJ1-1; D is uncertain. The sequence derives from a woman between 18 and 30 years old in good health and CMV-seropositive. The sample comprised PBMCs. The CDR3 is CASRNEGNTEAFF. CDR3 in DNA: TGTGCCAGCAGAAACGAGGGGAACACTGAAGCTTTCTTT.